The next 15 T cell receptor beta chains were all read from a single sample in a study of blood T cell repertoires in COVID-19. The data were produced by immunoSEQ multiplex PCR, yet TCRdb's version contains in-frame clones alone and is incomplete. The table includes 400,000 to 500,000 clones, 85% to 90% detected once. The sample taken for sequencing was PBMCs or T cells enriched from blood (not recorded which). The receptors derive from a woman between 35 and 50 years old who had recovered from COVID-19.

This CDR3 is CASSTGLARTDTQYF. For the CDR3, the DNA is TGCGCCAGCAGCACGGGACTAGCACGTACAGATACGCAGTATTTT. The chain couples TRBV4-3 to TRBJ2-3; 9 nucleotides line up with TRBD2. The V segment lost 5 bases and the J segment 3 bases; nucleotides outside the gene matches: 6. Germline V lookup: CDR1 LGHNA, CDR2 YSLEER. This CDR3 has 15 residues.

The chain couples TRBV6-2 or TRBV6-3 to TRBJ1-2, with 7 nucleotides matching TRBD1. V lost 2 bases and J lost 3; bases outside the gene matches: 9. This CDR3 contains 16 residues. The germline V gene has CDR1 MNHEY and CDR2 SVGEGT. This CDR3 is CASSYPATGADYGYTF. In DNA, the CDR3 is TGTGCCAGCAGTTACCCTGCCACAGGGGCGGACTATGGCTACACCTTC.

The chain links TRBV29-1 to TRBJ2-7; D gene unclear. Germline loops: CDR1 SQVTM, CDR2 ANQGSEA. With 7 bases removed from V and 4 bases from J, the gap between germline ends came to 5 bases. The CDR3 covers 9 residues. CDR3 protein: CSAVYEQYF. The CDR3 DNA follows: TGCAGCGCCGTTTACGAGCAGTACTTC.

The sample holds a few counts of this clone. The rearrangement uses TRBV27 and TRBJ2-2; D possibly corresponds to TRBD2 (5 bases). The length of the CDR3 is 17 residues. V was cut by 3 bases and J by 4 bases, with 18 bases left in between. Germline CDR1 MNHEY, CDR2 SMNVEV (reference sequence). The CDR3 DNA reads as TGTGCCAGCAGTTTCCTAGGGAACGCCGGGGTCACCGGGGAGCTGTTTTTT. This encodes CASSFLGNAGVTGELFF.

The chain links TRBV27 to TRBJ1-4; D unresolved. The germline V gene has CDR1 MNHEY and CDR2 SMNVEV (reference sequence). CDR3 length: 15 residues. Trimming took 2 bases from V and 5 from J, leaving 12 bases between them. CDR3 residues: CASSLEGRRNEKLFF. Here the CDR3 DNA reads TGTGCCAGCAGTTTAGAGGGTAGGCGGAATGAAAAACTGTTTTTT.

V gene TRBV3-1 (or the pseudogene TRBV3-2) combines with J gene TRBJ1-4; TRBD1 might be the D (6 bases). CDR3 length: 22 amino acids. CDR1 is LGHDT, CDR2 YNNKEL, per germline (reference sequence). Trimming took off 4 bases at V and 5 bases at J, with 35 bases between the two ends. The CDR3 DNA is TGTGCCAGCAGCCTGCAAAATCCCCGCCCCAAAAGCCTGACAGGCTGGAATGAAAAACTGTTTTTT. The encoded protein is CASSLQNPRPKSLTGWNEKLFF.

This chain links TRBV18 with TRBJ1-3, with TRBD1 identical over 7 bases. Germline V gene lookup returns CDR1 KGHSH and CDR2 LQKENI. The V and J ends lost 8 bases and 3 bases, in that order; junction bases with no gene match: 4. The CDR3 has 13 residues. The DNA for the CDR3 is TGTGCCAGCGCAACAGGGGATGGAAACACCATATATTTT. Protein: CASATGDGNTIYF.

The chain is built from TRBV2 and TRBJ1-4; D is undetermined. Germline CDR1 reads SNHLY; CDR2 reads FYNNEI. V dropped 7 bases and J dropped 3 bases, with 9 bases sitting between them. The CDR3 has 13 amino acids. The CDR3 protein is CASTWGANEKLFF. In DNA, the CDR3 is TGTGCCAGCACATGGGGAGCTAATGAAAAACTGTTTTTT.

This rearrangement joins TRBV7-2 to TRBJ1-3; the D gene is possibly TRBD1 (5 bases). CDR1 is SGHTA, CDR2 FQGNSA, per germline. CDR3 length equals 15 residues. V lost 5 bases, J lost 0 bases, and 11 bases lay in between. The CDR3 protein is CASSQYQGSGNTIYF. Written as DNA, the CDR3 is TGTGCCAGCAGCCAATATCAGGGCTCTGGAAACACCATATATTTT.

The chain employs TRBV4-3 and TRBJ2-4, with D perhaps matching TRBD1 (5 bases). CDR1 is LGHNA, CDR2 YSLEER, per germline. With 0 bases removed from V and 0 bases from J, the gap between germline ends came to 21 bases. The CDR3 totals 20 residues. The CDR3 is CASSQEIPTGEDLAKNIQYF. The CDR3 nucleotides read TGCGCCAGCAGCCAAGAAATTCCTACAGGCGAGGATCTAGCCAAAAACATTCAGTACTTC.

J is TRBJ1-2 and V is TRBV10-3; no clear D. V lost 0 bases to trimming and J lost 6 bases, with 5 bases between them. The CDR3 extends over 12 amino acids. Germline CDR1 and CDR2: ENHRY and SYGVKD. The CDR3 loop is CAISESTDGYTF. In DNA form, the CDR3 reads TGTGCCATCAGTGAGTCTACGGATGGCTACACCTTC.

J is TRBJ2-1 and V is TRBV7-9, with 9 bases that match TRBD2. The V segment lost 2 bases and the J segment 0 bases; nucleotides outside the gene matches: 11. In germline, CDR1 is SEHNR, CDR2 FQNEAQ (reference sequence). The CDR3 is 19 amino acids. This chain's CDR3 is CASSLPITRRGGSYNEQFF. The DNA of the CDR3 is TGTGCCAGCAGCTTACCCATTACGCGGCGGGGGGGCTCCTACAATGAGCAGTTCTTC.

V is TRBV2 and J is TRBJ1-1; D not certain. Germline loops: CDR1 SNHLY, CDR2 FYNNEI. CDR3 size: 15 residues. The V end lost 6 bases, the J end lost 7 bases, and 21 bases lay between the germline ends. CDR3 DNA sequence: TGTGCCAGCAGCTCTCTTCAAATCAACGTCTATGAAGCTTTCTTT. It yields the protein CASSSLQINVYEAFF.

The chain combines TRBV4-1 with TRBJ1-5; tentative D call: TRBD1 (6 bases). In germline, CDR1 is MGHRA, CDR2 YSYEKL. This CDR3 is 16 amino acids long. Trimming took 3 bases from V and 2 from J, leaving 14 bases between them. The CDR3 nucleotides read TGCGCCAGCAGCCAGGCTGGGGAGGGGGGCAATCAGCCCCAGCATTTT. It translates to CASSQAGEGGNQPQHF.

This sequence joins TRBV6-6 and TRBJ2-7; weak D call: TRBD2 (6 bases). V lost 0 bases and J 1 base, leaving 10 bases between the germline ends. This CDR3 has 15 residues. Germline V lookup: CDR1 MNHNY, CDR2 SVGAGI (reference sequence). As DNA, the CDR3 is TGTGCCAGCAGTTACTCGGCAGGGAGGTCCTACGAGCAGTACTTC. Its protein is CASSYSAGRSYEQYF.